Shown below are 28 T cell receptor beta chains from a single sample sequenced in a study of T cells in Graves' hyperthyroidism and ophthalmopathy (dated by TCRdb to the late 2010s). The library came from multiplex PCR. The data were produced on an Illumina HiSeq 2000. Amplification of TCR beta CDR3 regions was carried out from RNA transcripts. The TCR CDR3 was subjected to a first round of RT-PCR using the HTBI primer set and the Qiagen OneStep RT-PCR kit. TCRdb trimmed public reads at Q25 via fastp, called clones via MiXCR and kept in-frame beta chains. All rows with the same CDR3 protein become a single entry with the most common DNA and genes. The sample table contains 400,000 or so distinct CDR3 sequences; only one count was recorded for roughly 14% of them. The ten largest clones represent 15% to 20% of the sample. The material sequenced was blood. Every receptor here comes from a woman aged 30 to 39 with Graves' ophthalmopathy.

V gene TRBV7-2 combines with J gene TRBJ2-5, with 8 bases lining up with TRBD2. The V gene's germline CDR1 is SGHTA and CDR2 FQGNSA. Trimming cost V 1 base and J 4 bases; bases outside gene matches: 14. The CDR3 contains 18 residues. The CDR3, as DNA: TGTGCCAGCAGCTTAGGTCGGGGGGGGCCGATTGTTGCAGAGACCCAGTACTTC. The encoded protein is CASSLGRGGPIVAETQYF.

There are a few counts of this clonotype. The chain is built from TRBV12-5 and TRBJ2-3; 10 nucleotides match TRBD2. In germline, CDR1 is LGHNT, CDR2 FRNRAP. This CDR3 is 12 amino acids long. Trimming removed 4 bases from V and 11 bases from J; junction bases left unmatched: 3. The DNA of the CDR3 is TGTGCTAGTGGTTCTTCTAGCGGGGGGCAGTATTTT. It translates to CASGSSSGGQYF.

The chain links TRBV20-1 to TRBJ1-2; 7 nucleotides match TRBD1. Germline assignment: CDR1 DFQATT and CDR2 SNEGSKA (reference sequence). The CDR3 covers 14 residues. With 6 bases clipped from V and 6 bases from J, the junction kept 13 bases outside the gene matches. The CDR3 DNA reads as TGCAGTGCGGATCAGACAGGGTGGTCGGATGGCTACACCTTC. Translating gives CSADQTGWSDGYTF.

Many counts were recorded for this clonotype. The chain has TRBV10-2 and TRBJ2-7; D gene uncertain. CDR1 is WSHSY and CDR2 is SAAADI in the germline V gene. This CDR3 comprises 14 residues. Trimming left V 4 bases short and J 3 bases short, with 13 bases between. The CDR3 nucleotides are TGCGCCAGCAGTGCAGGCAGATCAAGCTACGAGCAGTACTTC. Translated, it gives CASSAGRSSYEQYF.

This clonotype was seen at least ten times. The rearrangement uses TRBV28 and TRBJ1-1; D is perhaps TRBD1 (6 bases). V lost 6 bases, J lost 4 bases, and 21 bases lay in between. Germline V gives CDR1 MDHEN, CDR2 SYDVKM. This CDR3 has 16 residues. CDR3 amino acids: CASSLGGKGGFTEAFF. The CDR3 DNA sequence: TGTGCCAGCAGCTTGGGGGGAAAGGGGGGCTTCACTGAAGCTTTCTTT.

This clonotype was observed many times. The chain couples TRBV19 to TRBJ1-1; unclear D gene. The V gene's germline CDR1 is LNHDA and CDR2 SQIVND (reference sequence). This CDR3 region has 11 residues. Between the trimmed V and J ends, which lost 10 bases and 5 bases, there was a span of 11 bases. CDR3 in DNA: TGTGCCATCTTGTTAGGGACTGAAGCTTTCTTT. This translates into CAILLGTEAFF.

This clonotype has ten or more counts. As DNA, the CDR3 is TGTGCCAGCAGGCAAAGGGGGGACAGTCAGCCCCAGCATTTT. Protein product: CASRQRGDSQPQHF. V and J are TRBV27 and TRBJ1-5, with TRBD1 matching 7 bases. V shed 6 bases and J 6 bases; nucleotides not matched to a gene: 8. This CDR3 has 14 residues. In germline, CDR1 is MNHEY, CDR2 SMNVEV (reference sequence).

This clonotype showed up many times. This chain uses TRBV6-2 or TRBV6-3 with TRBJ2-3, with D unresolved. The CDR3 has 16 amino acids. With 6 bases removed from V and 0 bases from J, the gap between germline ends came to 16 bases. The germline gives CDR1 MNHEY, CDR2 SVGEGT. The CDR3 DNA reads as TGTGCCAGCAGCTCCGGGCCGGATTTCAGCACAGATACGCAGTATTTT. Its protein is CASSSGPDFSTDTQYF.

The chain links TRBV4-2 to TRBJ1-5, with TRBD1 identical over 8 bases. The germline V gene encodes CDR1 LGHNA and CDR2 YNFKEQ. The CDR3 is 16 amino acids. V lost 1 base and J lost 5; bases outside the gene matches: 7. For the CDR3, the DNA is TGTGCCAGCAGCCAAGTCGGGGGACAGGAGGATCAGCCCCAGCATTTT. It specifies CASSQVGGQEDQPQHF.

This chain links TRBV4-1 with TRBJ1-2; 8 positions agree with TRBD1. Germline lookup yields CDR1 MGHRA and CDR2 YSYEKL. This CDR3 comprises 16 residues. With V trimmed by 4 bases and J by 4 bases, 11 bases remained unmatched. The CDR3 nucleotides are TGCGCCAGCAGCCGGACAGGGTCGGGCAGGGTCTATGGCTACACCTTC. Amino acid sequence: CASSRTGSGRVYGYTF.

This clonotype was detected ten times or more. This chain connects TRBV6-1 to TRBJ1-5, with 8 bases that match TRBD1. The CDR3 covers 18 residues. The V gene's germline CDR1 is MNHNS and CDR2 SASEGT. Trimming removed 1 base from V and 1 base from J; junction bases left unmatched: 9. CDR3 region: CASSEVVQGARSNQPQHF. The CDR3 region has the DNA TGTGCCAGCAGTGAAGTGGTCCAGGGGGCTAGAAGCAATCAGCCCCAGCATTTT.

The sample holds a few counts of this clonotype. The chain carries TRBV4-1 and TRBJ1-5, with 7 bases fitting TRBD1. The CDR3 loop spans 15 amino acids. Looked up from germline, CDR1 is MGHRA and CDR2 is YSYEKL. J lost 3 bases, V lost 4 bases, and 6 bases had no gene match. CDR3 in DNA: TGCGCCAGCAGCCCCGGGACAGCTATCAATCAGCCCCAGCATTTT. This translates into CASSPGTAINQPQHF.

The CDR3 here is CASSYRQGQQMNYGYTF. CDR3 coding DNA: TGTGCCAGCAGTTACCGGCAGGGACAACAAATGAACTATGGCTACACCTTC. V and J are TRBV6-5 and TRBJ1-2; TRBD1 is a possible D gene (6 bases). V lost 2 bases and J 2 bases, leaving 18 bases between the germline ends. Germline CDR1 reads MNHEY; CDR2 reads SVGAGI. The CDR3 contains 17 residues.

This clonotype was recorded many times. DNA for the CDR3: TGTGCCAGCAGCCGACTAGCGGGGGACACCGGGGAGCTGTTTTTT. It yields the protein CASSRLAGDTGELFF. V and J are TRBV4-2 and TRBJ2-2, with 12 bases that match TRBD2. The J segment lost 3 bases and the V segment lost 4 bases, leaving 0 bases of the junction unmatched. The CDR3 is 15 amino acids. Germline CDR1 and CDR2: LGHNA and YNFKEQ.

This clonotype was observed many times. The V and J genes are TRBV28 and TRBJ1-3, with a possible D match to TRBD1 (6 bases). Deletions cut 2 bases from V and 0 bases from J, with 11 bases between. This CDR3 has 16 residues. The germline V gene has CDR1 MDHEN and CDR2 SYDVKM. DNA of the CDR3: TGTGCCAGCAGTTTACTAAAACAGGGCTCTGGAAACACCATATATTTT. Translation: CASSLLKQGSGNTIYF.

The table lists this clonotype with many counts. The rearrangement uses TRBV5-1 and TRBJ2-7, with TRBD1 matching 8 bases. J gave up 1 base and V 4 bases, and 10 bases lay outside the gene matches. Germline CDR1 reads SGHRS; CDR2 reads YFSETQ. The CDR3 spans 16 residues. CDR3 in amino acids: CASSKDRASHSYEQYF. CDR3 bases: TGCGCCAGCAGCAAGGACAGGGCGAGCCATTCCTACGAGCAGTACTTC.

The V call is TRBV19, the J call TRBJ2-4, with 12 bases lining up with TRBD2. The CDR3 consists of 19 residues. The J segment lost 1 base and the V segment lost 5 bases, leaving 12 bases of the junction unmatched. Germline-derived CDR1 and CDR2 are LNHDA and SQIVND (reference sequence). As DNA, the CDR3 is TGTGCCAGTAGTGCCTCCCCCCGACTAGCGGGGGACGCCAAAAACATTCAGTACTTC. Protein: CASSASPRLAGDAKNIQYF.

The V call is TRBV28, the J call TRBJ2-2; D is uncertain. This CDR3 region has 15 residues. Germline V gene lookup returns CDR1 MDHEN and CDR2 SYDVKM. V was pared by 6 bases and J by 6 bases, with 17 bases between. CDR3 DNA sequence: TGTGCCAGCAGGGCGGCACTTTTTCAGTCCGGGGAGCTGTTTTTT. Its protein is CASRAALFQSGELFF.

This clonotype was seen many times. The V and J genes are TRBV18 and TRBJ2-5, with TRBD1 matching 9 bases. The CDR3 loop spans 16 amino acids. With 6 bases clipped from V and 4 bases from J, the junction kept 12 bases outside the gene matches. Germline-derived CDR1 and CDR2 are KGHSH and LQKENI. CDR3 in DNA: TGTGCCAGCTCGCCCGGGACAGGGCGACGAGGAGAGACCCAGTACTTC. Protein sequence: CASSPGTGRRGETQYF.

This clonotype was seen at least ten times. The V and J genes are TRBV7-3 and TRBJ1-1; no firm D call. The CDR3 consists of 13 residues. Deletions cut 8 bases from V and 1 base from J, with 11 bases between. Germline V gene sequence: CDR1 SGHTA, CDR2 FQGTGA. CDR3 nucleotide sequence: TGTGCCAGCTCAAAACTCAGGAACACTGAAGCTTTCTTT. Translating it yields CASSKLRNTEAFF.

The V call is TRBV27, the J call TRBJ2-5, with 11 bases matching TRBD1. Germline lookup yields CDR1 MNHEY and CDR2 SMNVEV (reference sequence). CDR3 size: 14 residues. The V segment lost 5 bases and the J segment 12 bases; nucleotides outside the gene matches: 11. CDR3 in amino acids: CASSPIGQGASEYF. CDR3 DNA: TGTGCCAGCAGTCCGATCGGACAGGGGGCGAGTGAGTACTTC.

This clonotype was recorded many times. The chain links TRBV24-1 to TRBJ1-2, with no clear D. The CDR3 is 15 residues long. The ends were cut back, 4 bases at V and 1 base at J, with 12 bases in the middle. Germline-derived CDR1 and CDR2 are KGHDR and SFDVKD. This chain's CDR3 is CATSDGGTFNYGYTF. CDR3 sequence (DNA): TGTGCCACCAGTGACGGCGGAACTTTTAACTATGGCTACACCTTC.

In its sample, this clonotype was seen many times. The chain is built from TRBV20-1 and TRBJ2-5; the D is unclear. Trimming removed 0 bases at V and 5 bases at J, with 16 bases between. This CDR3 is 15 amino acids long. The germline gives CDR1 DFQATT, CDR2 SNEGSKA (reference sequence). As DNA, the CDR3 is TGCAGTGCTAGAGATCGCTCAACCTTGGTGGAGACCCAGTACTTC. This translates into CSARDRSTLVETQYF.

To note about this clonotype: Sequence at one end of the junction differs from germline and may be a read error. The chain uses TRBV6-5 and TRBJ1-3, with D perhaps TRBD1 (5 bases). The CDR3 length is 14 residues. The germline gives CDR1 MNHEY, CDR2 SVGAGI. DNA for the CDR3: TGTGCCAGCAGTCAGTCGACAGTCCCGAACACCATGTATTTT. Translating it yields CASSQSTVPNTMYF.

A few counts support this clonotype. This sequence joins TRBV20-1 and TRBJ1-5; tentatively, D is TRBD1 (6 bases). Germline CDR1 is DFQATT and CDR2 is SNEGSKA (reference sequence). The V end was cut by 5 bases, the J end by 11 bases, with 25 bases between. This CDR3 spans 15 amino acids. This CDR3 reads CSASEDSFLSEAQHF. Written as DNA, the CDR3 is TGCAGTGCTTCGGAGGACAGCTTTTTATCAGAGGCCCAGCATTTT.

The chain combines TRBV20-1 with TRBJ2-3; 7 bases map to TRBD1. Germline V CDR1 and CDR2: DFQATT, SNEGSKA (reference sequence). The V gene end was trimmed by 5 bases and the J gene end by 15 bases; junction bases not matched to a gene: 8. This CDR3 is built from 10 residues. The DNA of the CDR3 is TGCAGTGCTCGCCGTAGAGGGGGCTATTTT. It is translated as CSARRRGGYF.

The chain joins TRBV13 to TRBJ1-2; D is possibly TRBD1 (6 bases). The CDR3 is 13 residues long. Per the germline V gene, CDR1 is PRHDT and CDR2 is FYEKMQ (reference sequence). V was trimmed by 0 bases and J by 8 bases, leaving 10 bases between them. The CDR3 DNA reads as TGTGCCAGCAGCTTAGGGGGGGGGCTCGGCTACACCTTC. This gives the protein CASSLGGGLGYTF.

This clonotype was counted many times. The V gene is TRBV2, the J gene TRBJ2-3; D possibly corresponds to TRBD1 (5 bases). V was cut by 3 bases and J by 2 bases, with 12 bases left in between. The CDR3 covers 15 residues. Germline V lookup: CDR1 SNHLY, CDR2 FYNNEI. The CDR3: CASSEATANTDTQYF. Written as DNA, the CDR3 is TGTGCCAGCAGTGAGGCGACAGCGAACACAGATACGCAGTATTTT.